The 22 T cell receptor beta chains below come from one sample, sequenced in a study of spatial heterogeneity in lung cancer (dated by TCRdb to about 2019). What the authors observed across the whole study: A correlation was observed between the number of expanded intratumoral alpha and beta TCRs and the tumor nonsynonymous mutation count.

The library relied on 5' RACE. Sequenced using a NextSeq 500. TCRdb reworked the public reads: Q25 trimming with fastp, MiXCR clone assembly, productive beta chains retained. Each record represents a unique CDR3 protein, reported with the most common genes and DNA among its rows. The sample data list more than 3,500 distinct CDR3 sequences, and about a tenth of these were observed just once. The ten largest clones add up to about a sixth of the sample. The meaning of the sample's time point label: sample taken at primary tumor resection. Which antigens these TCRs recognize remains unknown. Sequenced here: lung tumor tissue, sampled at surgery. The origin of the receptors is a female donor with early-stage non-small cell lung cancer.

The chain combines TRBV9 with TRBJ2-1; either TRBD1 or TRBD2 may supply D (6 bases each). Germline CDR1 reads SGDLS; CDR2 reads YYNGEE. The germline V and J ends were trimmed by 4 bases and 0 bases, with 23 bases remaining between them. The CDR3 runs 19 residues. CDR3 region: CASSPRGAGDLSSYNEQFF. DNA for the CDR3: TGTGCCAGCAGCCCGAGGGGGGCAGGGGATCTAAGCTCCTACAATGAGCAGTTCTTC.

In its sample, this clonotype is medium-sized (0.01 to 0.1%). This sequence joins TRBV6-2 or TRBV6-3 and TRBJ2-3; no firm D call. The germline CDR1 and CDR2 sequences are MNHEY and SVGEGT. Trimming removed 6 bases at V and 1 base at J, with 5 bases between. This CDR3 is built from 12 residues. CDR3 bases: TGTGCCAGCAGAAAAGGCACAGATACGCAGTATTTT. Translating gives CASRKGTDTQYF.

Relative to its sample, this clonotype is medium-sized. This chain links TRBV7-2 with TRBJ2-7; D gene uncertain. The germline V and J ends were trimmed by 5 bases and 3 bases, with 8 bases remaining between them. CDR1 is SGHTA, CDR2 FQGNSA, per germline. This CDR3 is 12 amino acids long. The CDR3 region is CASSQASYEQYF. The DNA of the CDR3 is TGTGCCAGCAGCCAAGCTAGCTACGAGCAGTACTTC.

This sequence joins TRBV27 and TRBJ1-1; no definite D call. Germline V CDR1 and CDR2: MNHEY, SMNVEV (reference sequence). V lost 2 bases and J 0 bases, leaving 7 bases between the germline ends. The CDR3 length is 14 residues. CDR3 residues: CASSLRRLNTEAFF. The CDR3 DNA reads TGTGCCAGCAGTTTACGGAGGTTGAACACTGAAGCTTTCTTT.

By share, this clonotype counts as medium-sized. This rearrangement joins TRBV20-1 to TRBJ2-7; D is undetermined. Trimming took 1 base from V and 3 from J, leaving 10 bases between them. From germline, CDR1 is DFQATT and CDR2 SNEGSKA (reference sequence). The CDR3 is 13 residues long. CDR3 residues: CSARGVSGYEQYF. The CDR3 DNA sequence: TGCAGTGCTAGAGGGGTTTCGGGCTACGAGCAGTACTTC.

This clonotype is medium-sized (0.01 to 0.1%) within its sample. The rearrangement uses TRBV29-1 and TRBJ2-3, with D possibly being TRBD2 (6 bases). This CDR3 region has 13 residues. Between the trimmed V and J ends, which lost 5 bases and 1 base, there was a span of 10 bases. Germline V lookup: CDR1 SQVTM, CDR2 ANQGSEA. The CDR3 nucleotides read TGCAGCGTTCGATCGGGGGGCACAGATACGCAGTATTTT. Translated: CSVRSGGTDTQYF.

The chain combines TRBV5-1 with TRBJ1-1; D gene uncertain. Trimming cost V 2 bases and J 3 bases, with 8 bases left between them. From germline, CDR1 is SGHRS and CDR2 YFSETQ. The CDR3 loop spans 13 amino acids. The CDR3 DNA sequence: TGCGCCAGCAGCTTCAGCGCGGACACTGAAGCTTTCTTT. It yields the protein CASSFSADTEAFF.

The chain links TRBV12-3 or TRBV12-4 to TRBJ2-2; the D gene could be TRBD1 or TRBD2 (6 bases each). The CDR3 extends over 14 amino acids. V lost 8 bases to trimming and J lost 3 bases, with 13 bases between them. CDR3 sequence reads: CASRWGADTGELFF. The CDR3 DNA reads TGTGCCAGCCGTTGGGGGGCTGACACCGGGGAGCTGTTTTTT.

This chain links TRBV5-1 with TRBJ2-3; unclear D gene. Trimming left V 5 bases short and J 6 bases short, with 16 bases between. Germline loops: CDR1 SGHRS, CDR2 YFSETQ. This CDR3 comprises 14 residues. CDR3: CASSPGPSRDTQYF. The CDR3 DNA reads as TGCGCCAGCAGTCCGGGTCCTTCGAGGGATACGCAGTATTTT.

By share of the sample, this clonotype is medium-sized. The chain employs TRBV10-3 and TRBJ2-1; perhaps TRBD1 as D (7 bases). The germline V and J ends were trimmed by 8 bases and 4 bases, with 12 bases remaining between them. CDR1 and CDR2 from the germline V gene are ENHRY and SYGVKD. The length of the CDR3 is 13 residues. DNA of the CDR3: TGTGCCATCCGCGGGACAGAGTACAATGAGCAGTTCTTC. Its translation is CAIRGTEYNEQFF.

This clonotype is classed as large (0.1 to 1%). The chain has TRBV6-4 and TRBJ2-2, with D unclear. The V end was cut by 6 bases, the J end by 3 bases, with 11 bases between. The CDR3 covers 14 residues. From germline, CDR1 is MRHNA and CDR2 SNTAGT. CDR3 region: CASSEAPDTGELFF. CDR3 nucleotide sequence: TGTGCCAGCAGCGAAGCCCCTGACACCGGGGAGCTGTTTTTT.

This clonotype is judged medium-sized. The chain joins TRBV29-1 to TRBJ2-7; D is tentatively TRBD1 or TRBD2 (5 bases each). CDR3 length: 11 amino acids. In germline, CDR1 is SQVTM, CDR2 ANQGSEA. V was trimmed by 3 bases and J by 6 bases, leaving 9 bases between them. CDR3 sequence reads: CSVDQGREQYF. The CDR3 nucleotides read TGCAGCGTTGATCAGGGACGCGAGCAGTACTTC.

This clonotype showed up just a few times. CDR3 region: CASSVQGPLQPQHF. The CDR3, as DNA: TGTGCCAGTAGTGTACAGGGACCTTTGCAGCCCCAGCATTTT. The chain employs TRBV19 and TRBJ1-5, with D perhaps TRBD1 (6 bases). V was pared by 5 bases and J by 7 bases, with 15 bases between. Germline V lookup: CDR1 LNHDA, CDR2 SQIVND (reference sequence). There are 14 residues in the CDR3. The entire variable domain, with the rest obtained from reference TRBV19 and TRBJ1-5, is as follows: DGGITQSPKYLFRKEGQNVTLSCEQNLNHDAMYWYRQDPGQGLRLIYYSQIVNDFQKGDIAEGYSVSREKKESFPLTVTSAQKNPTAFYLCASSVQGPLQPQHFGDGTRLSIL.

This clonotype was observed a handful of times. CDR3 residues: CASSIGLSTGANVLTF. CDR3 coding DNA: TGTGCCAGTAGTATAGGATTGAGCACTGGGGCCAACGTCCTGACTTTC. The chain carries TRBV19 and TRBJ2-6; no clear D gene. The germline V gene has CDR1 LNHDA and CDR2 SQIVND (reference sequence). This CDR3 has 16 residues. The V and J ends lost 1 base and 2 bases respectively, with 9 bases between them. Full variable domain (rest looked up from reference TRBV19 and TRBJ2-6): DGGITQSPKYLFRKEGQNVTLSCEQNLNHDAMYWYRQDPGQGLRLIYYSQIVNDFQKGDIAEGYSVSREKKESFPLTVTSAQKNPTAFYLCASSIGLSTGANVLTFGAGSRLTVL.

This clonotype rates as medium-sized. The chain has TRBV4-3 and TRBJ2-3; 7 nucleotides line up with TRBD2. Looked up from germline, CDR1 is LGHNA and CDR2 is YSLEER. The junction had 8 bases not matched to a gene; V was cut back by 1 base and J by 4 bases. This CDR3 comprises 16 residues. The DNA for the CDR3 is TGCGCCAGCAGCCAAGGACTAGCAGAAAACCCAGATACGCAGTATTTT. Amino acid sequence: CASSQGLAENPDTQYF.

V and J are TRBV20-1 and TRBJ1-4, with 10 bases identical to TRBD1. The germline CDR1 and CDR2 sequences are DFQATT and SNEGSKA (reference sequence). The J segment lost 8 bases and the V segment lost 2 bases, leaving 5 bases of the junction unmatched. CDR3 size: 14 residues. The CDR3 spells CSARKTGGEEKLFF. CDR3 bases: TGCAGTGCTAGAAAGACAGGGGGCGAGGAAAAACTGTTTTTT.

The chain has TRBV5-1 and TRBJ2-3; 7 nucleotides align to TRBD1. The V gene end was trimmed by 5 bases and the J gene end by 7 bases; junction bases not matched to a gene: 4. The CDR3 is 12 amino acids. Germline V gene data show CDR1 as SGHRS and CDR2 as YFSETQ. CDR3: CASREGGHTQYF. In DNA form, the CDR3 reads TGCGCCAGCAGGGAAGGGGGCCATACGCAGTATTTT.

This clonotype ranks as medium-sized (0.01 to 0.1%). The genes are TRBV18 and TRBJ2-5, with D unresolved. The CDR3 has 11 amino acids. Germline values: CDR1 KGHSH, CDR2 LQKENI. V dropped 2 bases and J dropped 6 bases, with 4 bases sitting between them. The CDR3 sequence: CASSPTKTQYF. CDR3 bases: TGTGCCAGCTCACCAACGAAGACCCAGTACTTC.

By frequency in the sample, this clonotype is medium-sized. This chain links TRBV28 with TRBJ2-5; the D is unclear. This CDR3 contains 16 residues. CDR1 MDHEN and CDR2 SYDVKM come from the germline V gene. The germline V and J ends were trimmed by 6 bases and 5 bases, with 22 bases remaining between them. The CDR3 reads CASSNLNGGGPETQYF. CDR3 nucleotides: TGTGCCAGCAGCAATTTAAATGGCGGTGGGCCGGAGACCCAGTACTTC.

The V call is TRBV19, the J call TRBJ1-5; a weak D match, TRBD1 (5 bases). Trimming removed 3 bases from V and 1 base from J, with 16 bases in between. CDR3 size: 17 residues. Germline V gene sequence: CDR1 LNHDA, CDR2 SQIVND (reference sequence). This chain's CDR3 is CASSISTEYFSNQPQHF. CDR3 nucleotide sequence: TGTGCCAGTAGTATCTCGACAGAATACTTCAGCAATCAGCCCCAGCATTTT.

V gene TRBV7-2 combines with J gene TRBJ2-3; D is unresolved. Germline V gene sequence: CDR1 SGHTA, CDR2 FQGNSA. V lost 2 bases to trimming and J lost 5 bases, with 14 bases between them. The CDR3 covers 15 residues. The CDR3 is CASSLRALRLDTQYF. CDR3 sequence (DNA): TGTGCCAGCAGCTTAAGGGCTCTACGGCTAGATACGCAGTATTTT. Drawing the rest from reference TRBV7-2 and TRBJ2-3, the complete variable domain is GAGVSQSPSNKVTEKGKDVELRCDPISGHTALYWYRQSLGQGLEFLIYFQGNSAPDKSGLPSDRFSAERTGGSVSTLTIQRTQQEDSAVYLCASSLRALRLDTQYFGPGTRLTVL.

By proportion, this clonotype is medium-sized. V is TRBV28 and J is TRBJ1-4; perhaps TRBD1 as D (5 bases). In germline, CDR1 is MDHEN, CDR2 SYDVKM. V was trimmed by 2 bases and J by 8 bases, leaving 6 bases between them. The CDR3 has 12 amino acids. The CDR3 sequence is CASSLGTEKLFF. The CDR3 bases are TGTGCCAGCAGTTTAGGGACGGAAAAACTGTTTTTT.